The entry below gives a single T cell receptor (beta chain) sequence along with its context. This receptor's antigen is unknown. No much larger clone exists at a distance of one base, and base qualities are not known. TCR cDNA was synthesized by 5'RACE template switching, which introduced a universal primer site and unique molecular identifiers. cDNA synthesis was primed from both the TCR alpha and TCR beta constant segments. Library amplification used two PCR steps, and the second PCR step added sample barcodes and sequencing adapters. Sequencing of the libraries was done on either Illumina HiSeq 2500 (2x100 bp) or NovaSeq (2x150 bp). In the source study's methods: MIGEC handled demultiplexing of reads and collapsing into UMI consensus sequences, while MiXCR performed V(D)J alignment. Vaccine-responding clonotypes were defined with edgeR using replicate PBMC samples, requiring FDR below 0.01 and a log2 fold change above 5 up to day 15. Each bulk clonotype received a CD4 or CD8 identity based on whether the sequenced CD4 or CD8 repertoire contained that clonotype at higher abundance. Through fastp at Q25 and MiXCR, TCRdb rebuilt clones from the public reads, retaining in-frame beta chains. Each record represents a unique CDR3 protein, reported with the most common genes and DNA among its rows. These V and J calls are TCRdb output, not the study's own analysis. The sample contains under 550,000 distinct CDR3 sequences, 21% of them found a single time. The ten largest clones capture less than 20% of the sample.

The meaning of the sample's treatment or condition label: live attenuated yellow fever vaccine strain. Two biological replicates of bulk PBMCs were collected at each blood-draw timepoint. PBMCs were isolated from peripheral blood using a standard Ficoll-Paque protocol. RNA was extracted with TriZol from bulk PBMCs, CD4 and CD8 fractions, and dextramer-positive and dextramer-negative fractions. The data were obtained in a study of T cells after yellow fever vaccination (dated by TCRdb to about 2019). Turning to the overall study: Libraries from fractions with low cell numbers were prepared with the SMART-Seq v4 Ultra Low Input RNA kit. To follow T-cell clones before and after primary and booster YFV17D yellow fever vaccination, bulk TCR alpha and beta repertoires were sequenced over time. The cohort comprised two healthy male donors, one aged 18 to 29 and one aged 30 to 40 years. Blood was collected at multiple timepoints before and after primary and secondary immunization, and bulk PBMC replicates and cell subsets were isolated. The research as a whole found: Computational filtering was needed because FACS-sorted repertoires could contain abundant contaminating clonotypes from the bulk population. A small share of clonotypes occurred in both CD4 and CD8 compartments, likely arising from convergent recombination. Only a couple of donors were included in the study, so the extent to which the findings can be generalized is limited. Compared with the primary T-cell response, the secondary T-cell response was faster but weaker, reaching its peak on day 5 rather than on day 15. Most clones expanded after primary vaccination (about 96% of CD4 and about 85% of CD8) were re-detected after the booster, suggesting that broad memory maintenance occurred.

According to the germline V gene, CDR1 reads MNHEY and CDR2 reads SVGEGT. From cysteine to phenylalanine, the CDR3 is 15 amino acids long. Only CDR3 DNA remains: 45 bases, in frame from the first base. V sheds 1 base and J sheds 2 bases, leaving 9 bases between their ends. The sequence is built from TRBV6-2 or TRBV6-3 and TRBJ1-5; the best D guess is TRBD1, with 5 bases matching. The source material was PBMCs, sampled less than 25 days after the first yellow fever vaccination. This TCR was recovered from a man between 18 and 29 years old who received the YFV17D yellow fever vaccine. CDR3 loop: CASSYFREGNQPQHF. The nucleotide sequence reads as follows: TGTGCCAGCAGTTACTTCAGGGAAGGCAATCAGCCCCAGCATTTT.